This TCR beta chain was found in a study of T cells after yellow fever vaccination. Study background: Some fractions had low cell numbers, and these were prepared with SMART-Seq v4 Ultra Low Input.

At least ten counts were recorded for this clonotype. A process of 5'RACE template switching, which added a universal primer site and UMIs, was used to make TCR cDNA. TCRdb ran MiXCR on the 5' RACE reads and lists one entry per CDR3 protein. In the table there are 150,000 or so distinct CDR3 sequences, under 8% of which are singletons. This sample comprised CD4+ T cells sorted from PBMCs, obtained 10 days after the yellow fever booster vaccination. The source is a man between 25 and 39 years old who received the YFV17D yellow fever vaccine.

CDR3 sequence (DNA): TGCGCCAGCAGTCAATCGCTGGAGGAAAAAGAGACCCAGTACTTC. It translates to CASSQSLEEKETQYF. This chain joins TRBV23-1 and TRBJ2-5; D possibly corresponds to TRBD2 (5 bases). TRBV23-1 is sorted into the ORF group, with uncertain function. Trimming pared 0 bases from V and 3 bases from J, leaving 11 bases between. The CDR3 loop spans 15 amino acids.